The following is a T cell receptor beta chain sequence with its context. TCRdb's copy holds only in-frame clones and misses some; the assay was immunoSEQ multiplex PCR. The sample has under 400,000 clones; around 87% are singletons. The data were taken from a study of blood T cell repertoires in COVID-19. Per germline, CDR1 DFQATT and CDR2 SNEGSKA (reference sequence). The V end lost 5 bases, the J end lost 5 bases, and 9 bases lay between the germline ends. The CDR3 is 11 residues long. Those enrolled in Seattle joined during active infection and were followed longitudinally afterward. The clonotype was recovered from a woman aged 30 to 39 with COVID-19, enrolled during active disease. V usage is TRBV20-1 and J usage is TRBJ2-5; no clear D. The specimen was peripheral blood. CDR3 protein: CSALPRETQYF. CDR3 nucleotide sequence: TGCAGTGCTCTCCCTAGGGAGACCCAGTACTTC.